These T cell receptor beta chains were read from a single sample in a study of response to subunit inactivated influenza vaccine. TCRdb processed the RT-PCR reads anew with MiXCR; each CDR3 protein has one entry. This sample has some 600,000 distinct CDR3 sequences, with around 15% found just once. The sample here was PBMCs from blood, taken less than 15 days before vaccination. The origin of the receptors is a man aged 45-60 years who received an inactivated influenza vaccine. CDR3s leave out the opening cysteine and the closing phenylalanine or tryptophan. D genes are given only for firm matches. Clone size is stated in some rows and not others, as once, few, many or a class when expanded.

v_call | d_call | clone_size | cdr3_aa
TRBV7-8 | TRBD1 | few | ASSDTGASSETQY
TRBV7-6 | TRBD1 | . | ASSRGQGVIYEQY
TRBV4-3 | . | few | ASSQYSAPTEAF
TRBV28 | TRBD1 | few | ASSRQGRRGTDTQY
TRBV5-1 | . | many | ASSFRDSNTEAF
TRBV6-2/TRBV6-3 | TRBD2 | many | ASSYGPTGPPLETSGRYEQY
TRBV6-1 | . | . | ASRPTGIRPEQY
TRBV4-3 | . | many | ASSQVLTDQETQY
TRBV11-2 | . | few | ASSLSPGTNEKLF
TRBV7-2 | . | many | ASSLLLGGTGELF
TRBV21-1 | . | few | ASSSLSPGQSEQY
TRBV6-2/TRBV6-3 | . | many | ASSSRDDFSYEQY
TRBV25-1 | . | few | ASSNQGGTDTQY
TRBV5-1 | . | . | ASSLVRGPRWEQY
TRBV23-1 | . | . | ASSQSSGCSYGYT
TRBV7-9 | . | . | ASSLVSRQQNIQY
TRBV14 | . | . | ASSPLGFGGY
TRBV6-1 | . | few | ASSEAIAKKNIQY
TRBV6-2/TRBV6-3 | . | . | ASSYSILLGGELF
TRBV5-1 | . | many | ASRQGADTQY
TRBV6-5 | TRBD2 | . | ASSYLTSGEGFEQF
TRBV25-1 | . | many | ASSELEGHEQY
TRBV20-1 | TRBD1 | . | SVNRGTETQY
TRBV15 | TRBD2 | few | ATSRDPQLAGGGNEQF
TRBV7-9 | TRBD1 | . | ASSSPPGQMF
TRBV12-3/TRBV12-4 | . | . | ASSYPPGNLNTEAF
TRBV25-1 | TRBD1 | few | ASSDGGGLNEKLF
TRBV4-1 | . | . | ASSQEGGQNTGAF
TRBV4-1 | . | many | ASSLISRDGEQF
TRBV27 | TRBD2 | few | ASSSLAYGGLSQEQY
TRBV5-1 | TRBD2 | few | ASSFQGLAGGPTDTQY
TRBV5-1 | . | few | ASSTPSSTQF
TRBV4-2 | TRBD1 | many | ASSQPPGTGGTGELF
TRBV3-1 | . | many | ASSQASNTDTQY